These T cell receptor beta chains were read from a single sample in a study of T cell changes during pregnancy in multiple sclerosis. Some clones are missing from TCRdb's copy, which holds only in-frame ones; the method was immunoSEQ multiplex PCR. The table has about 68,000 clones, roughly nine tenths seen once. The specimen was peripheral blood, collected in the third trimester of pregnancy. Source of these receptors: a female donor with multiple sclerosis, enrolled in a pregnancy study. Each CDR3 is given with its conserved first and last residue. A D gene is named only where the DNA matches it firmly. Where a row states a size, it is once, few, many or the class of an expanded clone; other rows omit it.

clone size	V gene	J gene	D gene	CDR3 protein	CDR3 DNA
NA	TRBV6-6	TRBJ2-2	NA	CTSSSGTTNTGELFF	TGTACCAGCAGTTCCGGGACAACGAACACCGGGGAGCTGTTTTTT
NA	TRBV23-1	TRBJ2-1	TRBD2	CASSQSSPSTSGNRNPWNEQFF	TGCGCCAGCAGTCAATCTTCCCCGTCGACTAGCGGGAACCGAAACCCGTGGAATGAGCAGTTCTTC
NA	TRBV18	TRBJ2-7	TRBD2	CASSPPAGAAYEQYF	TGTGCCAGCTCACCACCGGCGGGAGCCGCCTACGAGCAGTACTTC
NA	TRBV9	TRBJ2-7	NA	CASSLRSPGYEQYF	TGTGCCAGCAGCCTTCGATCCCCGGGGTACGAGCAGTACTTC
NA	TRBV4-2	TRBJ1-1	TRBD1	CASSQDSGQGTEAFF	TGTGCCAGCAGCCAAGATTCAGGACAGGGCACTGAAGCTTTCTTT
NA	TRBV7-9	TRBJ2-6	TRBD1	CASSSNHRGPNSGANVLTF	TGTGCCAGCAGCTCAAATCACAGGGGGCCAAACTCTGGGGCCAACGTCCTGACTTTC
NA	TRBV5-6	TRBJ1-1	NA	CASTAGVRSEAFF	TGTGCCAGCACCGCCGGTGTACGGAGCGAAGCTTTCTTT
NA	TRBV5-1	TRBJ2-7	NA	CASSLVAGQGSYEQYF	TGCGCCAGCAGCTTGGTGGCAGGGCAAGGATCCTACGAGCAGTACTTC
once	TRBV6-6	TRBJ2-1	TRBD2	CASRGTSEDGVF	TGTGCCAGCAGGGGGACTAGCGAAGATGGAGTCTTC
NA	TRBV14	TRBJ1-6	NA	CASSQVRAANSPLHF	TGTGCCAGCAGCCAAGTGAGGGCAGCAAATTCACCCCTCCACTTT
NA	TRBV4-3	TRBJ2-2	NA	CASSQDFIGQTPNTGELFF	TGCGCCAGCAGCCAAGATTTTATCGGACAGACCCCGAACACCGGGGAGCTGTTTTTT
NA	TRBV18	TRBJ1-5	NA	CASSPQGNSNQPQHF	TGTGCCAGCTCACCACAGGGGAATAGCAATCAGCCCCAGCATTTT
NA	TRBV5-1	TRBJ2-2	TRBD2	CASSLDSGGTGELFF	TGCGCCAGCAGCTTGGATAGCGGGGGTACCGGGGAGCTGTTTTTT
once	TRBV30	TRBJ2-7	NA	CAWSATVYEQYF	TGTGCCTGGAGTGCGACAGTCTACGAGCAGTACTTC
NA	TRBV5-6	TRBJ2-3	TRBD2	CASSFGLAGASTQYF	TGTGCCAGCAGCTTTGGACTAGCGGGAGCAAGTACGCAGTATTTT
NA	TRBV7-8	TRBJ1-5	TRBD1	CASSLGTGDGDQPQHF	TGTGCCAGCAGCTTGGGGACAGGGGACGGCGATCAGCCCCAGCATTTT
NA	TRBV13	TRBJ1-2	NA	CASSLEGTVGYTF	TGTGCCAGCAGCTTAGAAGGTACAGTTGGCTACACCTTC
NA	TRBV6-5	TRBJ2-7	NA	CASSSPLDPYEQYF	TGTGCCAGCAGTTCCCCCTTAGATCCCTACGAGCAGTACTTC
NA	TRBV5-6	TRBJ2-2	NA	CASSLGTTGELFF	TGTGCCAGCAGCTTGGGGACTACCGGGGAGCTGTTTTTT
NA	TRBV7-2	TRBJ1-5	NA	CASSLEYLQPQHF	TGTGCCAGCAGCTTAGAATATTTGCAGCCCCAGCATTTT
NA	TRBV28	TRBJ1-6	TRBD1	CASSLWDRGSPLHF	TGTGCCAGCAGTTTATGGGACAGGGGTTCACCCCTCCACTTT
NA	TRBV6-5	TRBJ2-1	NA	CASRDQGLGQFF	TGTGCCAGCAGGGACCAGGGGCTCGGGCAGTTCTTC
NA	TRBV2	TRBJ2-1	NA	CASRGGSYNEQFF	TGTGCCAGCAGGGGGGGTAGCTACAATGAGCAGTTCTTC
NA	TRBV11-2	TRBJ2-7	TRBD1	CASSLHGTGTPYEQYF	TGTGCCAGCAGCTTACACGGGACAGGGACCCCCTACGAGCAGTACTTC
NA	TRBV10-3	TRBJ1-1	NA	CAISEAGEHTEAFF	TGTGCCATCAGTGAGGCAGGGGAGCACACTGAAGCTTTCTTT
NA	TRBV4-1	TRBJ2-7	TRBD2	CASSQGLAGVEQYF	TGCGCCAGCAGCCAAGGGCTAGCGGGAGTCGAGCAGTACTTC
NA	TRBV5-4	TRBJ2-7	NA	CASSRSAGTNYEQYF	TGTGCCAGCAGCAGGAGTGCCGGGACAAACTACGAGCAGTACTTC
NA	TRBV4-1	TRBJ1-1	NA	CASSQGVEAFF	TGCGCCAGCAGCCAAGGAGTTGAAGCTTTCTTT
NA	TRBV4-2	TRBJ2-1	TRBD2	CASSQPRGTSGTPPQYNEQFF	TGTGCCAGCAGCCAACCGAGAGGGACTAGCGGGACACCCCCCCAGTACAATGAGCAGTTCTTC